The sequence of this T cell receptor (beta chain) was determined in a study of blood T cell repertoires in COVID-19. A single count supports this clone. Germline loops: CDR1 LGHDT, CDR2 YNNKEL (reference sequence). The CDR3 is 16 amino acids. V was pared by 3 bases and J by 3 bases, with 7 bases of the junction left unmatched. This table comes from immunoSEQ multiplex PCR, and its TCRdb copy is limited to in-frame clones, with some not included. The table has fewer than 300,000 clones, about 89% seen once. Sample: peripheral blood. The chain recombines TRBV3-1 (or the pseudogene TRBV3-2) with TRBJ1-3; TRBD1 matches at 8 bases. The receptor was isolated from a woman aged 25 to 39 with COVID-19, enrolled during active disease. CDR3 in amino acids: CASSHGSGGSGNTIYF. The CDR3 bases are TGTGCCAGCAGCCATGGCTCAGGGGGCAGTGGAAACACCATATATTTT.